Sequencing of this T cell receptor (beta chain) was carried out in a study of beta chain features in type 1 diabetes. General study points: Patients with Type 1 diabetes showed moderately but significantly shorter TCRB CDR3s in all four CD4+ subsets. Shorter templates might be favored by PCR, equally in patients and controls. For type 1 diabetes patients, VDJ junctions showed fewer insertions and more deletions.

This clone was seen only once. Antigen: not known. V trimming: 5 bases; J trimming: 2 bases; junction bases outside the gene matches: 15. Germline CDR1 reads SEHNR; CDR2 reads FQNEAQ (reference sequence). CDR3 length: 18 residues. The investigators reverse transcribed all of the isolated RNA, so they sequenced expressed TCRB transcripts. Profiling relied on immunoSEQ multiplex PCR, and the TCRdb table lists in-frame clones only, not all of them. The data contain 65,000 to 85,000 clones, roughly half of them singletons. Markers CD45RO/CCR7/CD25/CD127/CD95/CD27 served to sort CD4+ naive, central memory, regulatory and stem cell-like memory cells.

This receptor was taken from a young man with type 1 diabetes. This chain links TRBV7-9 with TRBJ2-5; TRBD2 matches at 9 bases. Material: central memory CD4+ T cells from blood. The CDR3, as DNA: TGTGCCAGCAGCCCCCCACCGTGGCTAGCGGGATTACAAGAGACCCAGTACTTC. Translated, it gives CASSPPPWLAGLQETQYF.